The rows below give T cell receptor beta chains drawn from one sample of a study of T cells in Graves' hyperthyroidism and ophthalmopathy. From the multiplex PCR reads, TCRdb called clonotypes with MiXCR, one entry per CDR3 protein. Among around 620,000 distinct CDR3 sequences listed, 11% to 15% were seen once. The sample was blood. The receptor set was obtained from a woman younger than 35 with Graves' ophthalmopathy. Both conserved end residues are part of each CDR3. A D gene is named only where the DNA matches it firmly. For some rows the clone size is stated as once, few or many, or as a class when expanded; others skip it.

cdr3_length: 18
d_call: -
clone_size: few
v_call: TRBV5-6
j_call: TRBJ2-1
cdr3_nt: TGTGCCAGCAGCTTGGGAAGAGCGATACGCCTCTCCTACAATGAGCAGTTCTTC
cdr3_aa: CASSLGRAIRLSYNEQFF

cdr3_length: 16
d_call: TRBD1
clone_size: -
v_call: TRBV7-9
j_call: TRBJ1-6
cdr3_nt: TGTGCCAGCAGCCCCGACACAGGGGCGTATAATTCACCCCTCCACTTT
cdr3_aa: CASSPDTGAYNSPLHF

cdr3_length: 14
d_call: -
clone_size: -
v_call: TRBV19
j_call: TRBJ1-1
cdr3_nt: TGTGCCAGTAAATGGGTAGGGGAGAACACTGAAGCTTTCTTT
cdr3_aa: CASKWVGENTEAFF

cdr3_length: 15
d_call: TRBD1
clone_size: many
v_call: TRBV12-3/TRBV12-4
j_call: TRBJ2-1
cdr3_nt: TGTGCCAGCGGAATGCCGGGACAGGGGAAGAATGAGCAGTTCTTC
cdr3_aa: CASGMPGQGKNEQFF

cdr3_length: 15
d_call: -
clone_size: many
v_call: TRBV29-1
j_call: TRBJ2-2
cdr3_nt: TGCAGCGTGCCCTCGGAAGGGTTGCACACCGGGGAGCTGTTTTTT
cdr3_aa: CSVPSEGLHTGELFF

cdr3_length: 15
d_call: -
clone_size: many
v_call: TRBV7-8
j_call: TRBJ1-1
cdr3_nt: TGTGCCAGCAGCCCCCCCCTAGGGAGGTACACTGAAGCTTTCTTT
cdr3_aa: CASSPPLGRYTEAFF

cdr3_length: 14
d_call: -
clone_size: many
v_call: TRBV6-6
j_call: TRBJ2-7
cdr3_nt: TGTGCCAGCAGTTACGGATCCCACCCCTACGAGCAGTACTTC
cdr3_aa: CASSYGSHPYEQYF

cdr3_length: 15
d_call: -
clone_size: many
v_call: TRBV2
j_call: TRBJ1-5
cdr3_nt: TGTGCCAGCAGCGGCGGAGGAGGGCACAATCAGCCCCAGCATTTT
cdr3_aa: CASSGGGGHNQPQHF

cdr3_length: 15
d_call: -
clone_size: many
v_call: TRBV7-3
j_call: TRBJ2-1
cdr3_nt: TGTGCCAGCAGCCCCGTGGCGGGCGCGCCGAATGAGCAGTTCTTC
cdr3_aa: CASSPVAGAPNEQFF

cdr3_length: 14
d_call: TRBD1
clone_size: -
v_call: TRBV29-1
j_call: TRBJ2-7
cdr3_nt: TGCAGCGTTGGCGGACAGGGACCTTACTACGAGCAGTACTTC
cdr3_aa: CSVGGQGPYYEQYF

cdr3_length: 15
d_call: TRBD1
clone_size: few
v_call: TRBV5-1
j_call: TRBJ1-4
cdr3_nt: TGCGCCAGCAGCTGGGGGGACAGGGGAAGTGAAAAACTGTTTTTT
cdr3_aa: CASSWGDRGSEKLFF